Each of the 14 T cell receptor beta chains below was sequenced from the same sample in a study of early T cells in non-severe SARS-CoV-2 infection. TCRdb called the 5' RACE reads again in MiXCR, with one record for every CDR3 protein. The sample records some 66,000 distinct CDR3 sequences, roughly an eighth being singletons. Sequencing was done on a sample of whole blood. The receptors were sampled from an adult who was a healthcare worker with PCR-confirmed SARS-CoV-2 infection or an uninfected control (not recorded which).

V and J are TRBV20-1 and TRBJ2-3; D not resolved. This CDR3 has 16 amino acids. The germline gives CDR1 DFQATT, CDR2 SNEGSKA (reference sequence). Deletions cut 0 bases from V and 0 bases from J, with 13 bases between. The CDR3 spells CSARDLGWASTDTQYF. CDR3 DNA sequence: TGCAGTGCTAGAGATTTAGGGTGGGCCAGCACAGATACGCAGTATTTT.

The sample holds a few counts of this clonotype. This chain connects TRBV28 to TRBJ2-7; D uncertain. Trimming took 6 bases from V and 2 from J, leaving 17 bases between them. CDR3 size: 15 residues. Germline-derived CDR1 and CDR2 are MDHEN and SYDVKM. The CDR3 bases are TGTGCCAGCAGCACCATGGCGGAGCGCCCCTACGAGCAGTACTTC. The encoded protein is CASSTMAERPYEQYF.

This clonotype has only a few counts. The chain carries TRBV5-1 and TRBJ2-1; D might be TRBD1 (5 bases). V lost 5 bases to trimming and J lost 5 bases, with 11 bases between them. The CDR3 is 13 amino acids. From germline, CDR1 is SGHRS and CDR2 YFSETQ. CDR3 sequence (DNA): TGCGCCAGCAGACTGGACACAAACAATGAGCAGTTCTTC. Amino acids: CASRLDTNNEQFF.

This clonotype occurred a few times. The chain links TRBV5-8 to TRBJ2-7, with 10 bases fitting TRBD1. Germline CDR1 is SGHTS and CDR2 is YDEGEE. The CDR3 loop spans 16 amino acids. Trimming at V came to 4 bases and at J to 2 bases, leaving 9 bases not matched to a gene. Here the CDR3 DNA reads TGTGCCAGCAGCGGCCGGGGGACAGGGGCGGCCTACGAGCAGTACTTC. Amino acid sequence: CASSGRGTGAAYEQYF.

The sample holds many counts of this clonotype. This chain links TRBV6-2 or TRBV6-3 with TRBJ2-5; 9 bases match TRBD1. The ends lost 5 bases at V and 5 bases at J; junction bases unmatched: 12. Per the germline V gene, CDR1 is MNHEY and CDR2 is SVGEGT. The CDR3 consists of 16 residues. CDR3 region: CASSTTPGQGTETQYF. The CDR3 bases are TGTGCCAGCAGTACTACACCGGGACAGGGTACTGAGACCCAGTACTTC.

This clonotype was observed many times. This chain joins TRBV6-6 and TRBJ1-1; D gene uncertain. This CDR3 region has 16 residues. Trimming stripped 2 bases from V and 0 bases from J, with 13 bases between. Germline lookup yields CDR1 MNHNY and CDR2 SVGAGI (reference sequence). For the CDR3, the DNA is TGTGCCAGCAGTTACCCCCCACTGAGGATGAACACTGAAGCTTTCTTT. It translates to CASSYPPLRMNTEAFF.

This clonotype was picked up a small number of times. This sequence joins TRBV7-9 and TRBJ2-7, with TRBD1 matching 10 bases. Germline V gives CDR1 SEHNR, CDR2 FQNEAQ (reference sequence). V lost 3 bases and J lost 5; bases outside the gene matches: 4. This CDR3 is 14 amino acids long. The CDR3 is CASSLGTGVNEQYF. CDR3 sequence (DNA): TGTGCCAGCAGCTTGGGGACAGGGGTCAACGAGCAGTACTTC.

In its sample, this clonotype was seen many times. CDR3 region: CASRKGRAGPYGYTF. As DNA, the CDR3 is TGTGCCAGCAGAAAAGGCCGCGCAGGGCCCTATGGCTACACCTTC. The V gene is TRBV7-2, the J gene TRBJ1-2, with D tentatively TRBD1 (5 bases). Looked up from germline, CDR1 is SGHTA and CDR2 is FQGNSA. This CDR3 spans 15 amino acids. With 6 bases removed from V and 4 bases from J, the gap between germline ends came to 18 bases.

The V and J genes are TRBV20-1 and TRBJ1-5; TRBD1 is a possible D gene (5 bases). V shed 4 bases and J shed 1 base, with 5 bases lying between them. CDR1 and CDR2 from the germline V gene are DFQATT and SNEGSKA (reference sequence). The CDR3 is made up of 12 amino acids. The CDR3 DNA reads TGCAGTGCTACAGGGAGCAATCAGCCCCAGCATTTT. This gives the protein CSATGSNQPQHF.

A note on this clonotype: Just one base apart from a much larger clone, this may be a read error. This rearrangement joins TRBV7-2 to TRBJ1-4, with D perhaps matching TRBD1 (6 bases). CDR3 size: 15 residues. Between the trimmed V and J ends, which lost 0 bases and 9 bases, there was a span of 14 bases. In germline, CDR1 is SGHTA, CDR2 FQGNSA. CDR3 region: CASSLAGRGDKKLFF. CDR3 nucleotides: TGTGCCAGCAGCTTAGCGGGCAGGGGAGATAAAAAACTGTTTTTT.

With regard to this clonotype: Given a much more abundant clone one base away, this may be a read error. The J gene is TRBJ1-1, the V gene TRBV7-6; unclear D gene. V was pared by 1 base and J by 0 bases, with 3 bases between. The CDR3 totals 13 residues. In germline, CDR1 is SGHVS, CDR2 FNYEAQ. CDR3 protein: CASSLVVNTEAFF. The CDR3 coding sequence is TGTGCCAGCAGCTTAGTAGTGAACACTGAAGCTTTCTTT.

This clonotype came up many times. V gene TRBV20-1 combines with J gene TRBJ2-1, with TRBD2 identical over 11 bases. The CDR3 is made up of 15 amino acids. Trimming took 0 bases from V and 7 from J; bases not matched to a gene: 5. Per the germline V gene, CDR1 is DFQATT and CDR2 is SNEGSKA (reference sequence). The CDR3 sequence is CSARDTSGGWNEQFF. CDR3 nucleotide sequence: TGCAGTGCTAGAGACACTAGCGGGGGATGGAATGAGCAGTTCTTC.

This clonotype was observed a handful of times. The chain employs TRBV20-1 and TRBJ2-5; TRBD2 matches at 7 bases. The germline gives CDR1 DFQATT, CDR2 SNEGSKA (reference sequence). V lost 3 bases and J lost 4; bases outside the gene matches: 8. The CDR3 loop spans 14 amino acids. Written as DNA, the CDR3 is TGCAGTGCTAGTGTATTTGCGGGAGCAGAGACCCAGTACTTC. Protein product: CSASVFAGAETQYF.

This clonotype was seen a few times. The chain combines TRBV28 with TRBJ2-5; TRBD2 aligns across 9 bases. CDR1 and CDR2 (germline): MDHEN, SYDVKM. This CDR3 is built from 15 residues. The V gene end was trimmed by 7 bases and the J gene end by 5 bases; junction bases not matched to a gene: 11. Here the CDR3 DNA reads TGTGCCAGCATCTGTGCGGGAGGGCCGGAGGAGACCCAGTACTTC. It encodes CASICAGGPEETQYF.